These 14 T cell receptor beta chains originate from one sample sequenced in a study of blood T cell repertoires in COVID-19. Sequencing used immunoSEQ multiplex PCR; TCRdb keeps in-frame clones, though not all of them. The sample consists of fewer than 350,000 clones, around nine tenths of them appearing once. Sample: PBMCs or T cells enriched from blood (not recorded which). These receptors were taken from a man aged 55-75 years who had recovered from COVID-19.

CDR3 sequence: CASRWLDSPLHF. The CDR3 DNA sequence: TGTGCCAGCAGGTGGCTTGATTCACCCCTCCACTTT. V and J are TRBV28 and TRBJ1-6; the D is unclear. The CDR3 spans 12 residues. Trimming took 6 bases from V and 8 from J, leaving 8 bases between them. CDR1 and CDR2 from the germline V gene are MDHEN and SYDVKM.

The chain employs TRBV19 and TRBJ1-1; possible D gene TRBD1, 5 bases. The germline V gene encodes CDR1 LNHDA and CDR2 SQIVND (reference sequence). The CDR3 is 12 amino acids. Trimming removed 6 bases from V and 1 base from J, with 6 bases in between. The CDR3 DNA sequence: TGTGCCAGTAGCGGACAGAACACTGAAGCTTTCTTT. This codes for CASSGQNTEAFF.

The chain's CDR3 is CASSLRGQGENGYTF. CDR3 nucleotides: TGTGCCAGCAGTTTAAGGGGACAGGGGGAGAATGGCTACACCTTC. The chain has TRBV28 and TRBJ1-2, with 11 bases identical to TRBD1. The CDR3 has 15 amino acids. V lost 2 bases and J lost 6; bases outside the gene matches: 5. Germline loops: CDR1 MDHEN, CDR2 SYDVKM.

This clone has only one observation. The chain joins TRBV6-2 or TRBV6-3 to TRBJ1-5, with TRBD1 identical over 9 bases. This CDR3 comprises 15 residues. Per germline, CDR1 MNHEY and CDR2 SVGEGT. The trim removed 6 bases at V and 7 bases at J, leaving 10 bases unmatched. The CDR3 nucleotides read TGTGCCAGCAGCTCCCCTACAGGGGGCGGGCAGCCCCAGCATTTT. Translated: CASSSPTGGGQPQHF.

This rearrangement joins TRBV7-3 to TRBJ2-7; TRBD1 is a possible D gene (6 bases). CDR1 and CDR2 from the germline V gene are SGHTA and FQGTGA. V was shortened by 3 bases and J by 9 bases, with 12 bases between the two germline ends. There are 12 residues in the CDR3. The DNA for the CDR3 is TGTGCCAGCAGCTTCTCCGGGACACCGCAGTACTTC. It encodes CASSFSGTPQYF.

The CDR3 is CASSGQGAPNEKLFF. Written as DNA, the CDR3 is TGTGCCAGCAGTGGACAGGGTGCGCCTAATGAAAAACTGTTTTTT. The chain combines TRBV2 with TRBJ1-4, with 7 bases lining up with TRBD1. The germline V gene encodes CDR1 SNHLY and CDR2 FYNNEI. The CDR3 is 15 residues long. The V and J ends lost 4 bases and 3 bases, in that order; junction bases with no gene match: 5.

The V and J genes are TRBV6-5 and TRBJ2-7; TRBD1 aligns across 7 bases. Germline V CDR1 and CDR2: MNHEY, SVGAGI. V was clipped by 7 bases and J by 3 bases; unmatched bases: 9. This CDR3 region has 14 residues. CDR3 sequence reads: CASKTGQASYEQYF. The CDR3 region has the DNA TGTGCCAGCAAGACAGGACAGGCCAGCTACGAGCAGTACTTC.

The chain is built from TRBV3-1 (or the pseudogene TRBV3-2) and TRBJ2-7, with 8 bases identical to TRBD1. Germline CDR1 is LGHDT and CDR2 is YNNKEL (reference sequence). V was pared by 4 bases and J by 3 bases, with 5 bases of the junction left unmatched. The CDR3 has 14 residues. DNA of the CDR3: TGTGCCAGCAGCCCCAATGGACAGGGCTACGAGCAGTACTTC. Residues: CASSPNGQGYEQYF.

This chain connects TRBV6-5 to TRBJ2-7, with 10 positions matching TRBD1. The ends lost 3 bases at V and 5 bases at J; junction bases unmatched: 7. Germline V gene sequence: CDR1 MNHEY, CDR2 SVGAGI. This CDR3 has 15 residues. The CDR3 sequence: CASSYSGQGRHEQYF. CDR3 nucleotides: TGTGCCAGCAGTTATTCGGGACAGGGGAGGCACGAGCAGTACTTC.

The chain carries TRBV7-9 and TRBJ2-4, with 7 bases aligning to TRBD2. Germline V CDR1 and CDR2: SEHNR, FQNEAQ (reference sequence). V was pared by 5 bases and J by 9 bases, with 13 bases of the junction left unmatched. The CDR3 contains 15 residues. In DNA form, the CDR3 reads TGTGCCAGCAGCCTTAGCGGTTCTCCGGGGGGCATTCAGTACTTC. This gives the protein CASSLSGSPGGIQYF.

The CDR3 nucleotides are TGTGCCAGCAGTGCAACTCAGGGGGCACAGCCCCAGCATTTT. Encoded protein: CASSATQGAQPQHF. The rearrangement links TRBV6-6 to TRBJ1-5; 8 bases align to TRBD1. Germline assignment: CDR1 MNHNY and CDR2 SVGAGI (reference sequence). V was pared by 5 bases and J by 7 bases, with 7 bases of the junction left unmatched. The CDR3 runs 14 residues.

CDR3 DNA sequence: TGTGCCATCAGTGACCCCGGAGCGCCCACAGATACGCAGTATTTT. Translation: CAISDPGAPTDTQYF. This chain links TRBV10-3 with TRBJ2-3; no clear D gene. The CDR3 has 15 amino acids. Germline CDR1 and CDR2: ENHRY and SYGVKD. V was shortened by 3 bases and J by 2 bases, with 12 bases between the two germline ends.

The chain couples TRBV24-1 to TRBJ2-3, with a weak D call TRBD1 (6 bases). CDR3 length: 16 residues. Trimming took off 5 bases at V and 4 bases at J, with 18 bases between the two ends. CDR1 and CDR2 (germline): KGHDR, SFDVKD. The CDR3 reads CATSGRFPGAADTQYF. The CDR3 region has the DNA TGTGCCACCAGTGGACGGTTCCCAGGGGCAGCAGATACGCAGTATTTT.

In DNA, the CDR3 is TGCGCCAGCAGCTTGGACGGTTTCCAAGAGACCCAGTACTTC. Amino acid sequence: CASSLDGFQETQYF. The chain carries TRBV5-1 and TRBJ2-5; D gene ambiguous. The CDR3 has 14 amino acids. The germline CDR1 and CDR2 sequences are SGHRS and YFSETQ. The V end lost 0 bases, the J end lost 1 base, and 7 bases lay between the germline ends.